These 14 T cell receptor beta chains share one sample of origin, sequenced in a study of blood T cell repertoires in COVID-19 (dated by TCRdb to the early 2020s). Receptor libraries were prepared by the immunoSEQ multiplex PCR assay. TCRdb carries this immuneACCESS record with in-frame sequences only. Its versions omit some clonotypes, under half of them owing to an unresolved V gene in the studies checked, with the rest unexplained. The sample records over 50,000 clones, approximately 86% of which are singletons. The ten largest clones represent approximately 14% of the sample. The material sequenced was peripheral blood. The receptors here all came from a human donor in a cohort sampled during active COVID-19.

Only one count was recorded for this clone. V usage is TRBV6-2 or TRBV6-3 and J usage is TRBJ2-3; TRBD2 matches at 7 bases. V shed 2 bases, J shed 3 bases, and the junction held 8 bases outside the gene matches. In germline, CDR1 is MNHEY, CDR2 SVGEGT. The CDR3 loop spans 16 amino acids. The CDR3 sequence: CASSYGAGVRTDTQYF. CDR3 in DNA: TGTGCCAGCAGTTACGGGGCGGGAGTACGGACAGATACGCAGTATTTT.

The chain has TRBV27 and TRBJ2-1; D not certain. V was pared by 1 base and J by 9 bases, with 10 bases between. CDR1 is MNHEY, CDR2 SMNVEV, per germline (reference sequence). The CDR3 length is 13 residues. CDR3 protein: CASSLYPTTEQFF. Here the CDR3 DNA reads TGTGCCAGCAGTTTATACCCGACAACTGAGCAGTTCTTC.

This clone has just a few counts. The V gene is TRBV2, the J gene TRBJ1-5, with a weak D call TRBD1 (6 bases). The V and J ends lost 7 bases and 1 base respectively, with 8 bases between them. Per the germline V gene, CDR1 is SNHLY and CDR2 is FYNNEI. The CDR3 spans 13 residues. CDR3 protein: CASNRDSNQPQHF. The CDR3 DNA is TGTGCCAGCAACAGGGACAGCAATCAGCCCCAGCATTTT.

This chain uses TRBV3-1 (or the pseudogene TRBV3-2) with TRBJ2-7; 8 bases fit TRBD2. Germline-derived CDR1 and CDR2 are LGHDT and YNNKEL (reference sequence). The CDR3 totals 14 residues. V gave up 3 bases and J gave up 4 bases; unmatched junction bases: 5. The CDR3 nucleotides read TGTGCCAGCAGCCATTCCAGCGGGAGTTACGAGCAGTACTTC. Amino acid sequence: CASSHSSGSYEQYF.

The gene calls are TRBV18 and TRBJ1-5, with 8 bases identical to TRBD1. This CDR3 region has 14 residues. Germline V gene data show CDR1 as KGHSH and CDR2 as LQKENI. The trim removed 3 bases at V and 7 bases at J, leaving 5 bases unmatched. The CDR3 spells CASSPGQGGQPQHF. The CDR3 DNA follows: TGTGCCAGCTCACCTGGACAGGGCGGGCAGCCCCAGCATTTT.

The CDR3 here is CASWTGARTDTQYF. The CDR3 bases are TGTGCCAGCTGGACAGGGGCCCGCACAGATACGCAGTATTTT. The chain joins TRBV28 to TRBJ2-3, with 9 bases matching TRBD1. Germline V lookup: CDR1 MDHEN, CDR2 SYDVKM. V lost 8 bases, J lost 1 base, and 4 bases stayed unmatched. This CDR3 spans 14 amino acids.

The chain uses TRBV5-1 and TRBJ1-5; D is uncertain. Germline assignment: CDR1 SGHRS and CDR2 YFSETQ. CDR3 length: 14 amino acids. Trimming took off 0 bases at V and 0 bases at J, with 4 bases between the two ends. CDR3 coding DNA: TGCGCCAGCAGCTTGGGCTATAGCAATCAGCCCCAGCATTTT. Its protein is CASSLGYSNQPQHF.

The chain links TRBV29-1 to TRBJ2-1; 10 bases map to TRBD1. Germline CDR1 reads SQVTM; CDR2 reads ANQGSEA. The V segment lost 7 bases and the J segment 15 bases; nucleotides outside the gene matches: 18. CDR3 length equals 14 residues. The CDR3 protein is CSAKGQGFLGGGFF. CDR3 sequence (DNA): TGCAGCGCTAAGGGACAGGGGTTCTTGGGCGGGGGGTTCTTC.

This clone was counted between two and nine times. The chain couples TRBV28 to TRBJ2-1; weak D call: TRBD2 (6 bases). Per germline, CDR1 MDHEN and CDR2 SYDVKM. V was clipped by 10 bases and J by 0 bases, with 22 bases between them. CDR3 length: 17 amino acids. Written as DNA, the CDR3 is TGTGCCACTAACCGACAGTGGGGACTGAACTCCTACAATGAGCAGTTCTTC. Encoded protein: CATNRQWGLNSYNEQFF.

The rearrangement links TRBV7-9 to TRBJ1-4, with TRBD1 as a possible D gene (5 bases). The germline gives CDR1 SEHNR, CDR2 FQNEAQ (reference sequence). V lost 10 bases and J 7 bases, leaving 7 bases between the germline ends. CDR3 length: 10 residues. The CDR3 region is CATGGEKLFF. For the CDR3, the DNA is TGTGCCACCGGGGGTGAAAAACTGTTTTTT.

The V call is TRBV4-2, the J call TRBJ2-1; D uncertain. CDR3 length: 16 residues. CDR1 LGHNA and CDR2 YNFKEQ come from the germline V gene. V was cut by 0 bases and J by 2 bases, with 11 bases left in between. CDR3 coding DNA: TGTGCCAGCAGCCAAGATAGGAGCACTCCCTACAATGAGCAGTTCTTC. It specifies CASSQDRSTPYNEQFF.

This clone has only one observation. V is TRBV24-1 and J is TRBJ2-1; 10 nucleotides agree with TRBD1. V shed 3 bases, J shed 9 bases, and the junction held 7 bases outside the gene matches. CDR1 is KGHDR and CDR2 is SFDVKD in the germline V gene. The CDR3 is made up of 15 amino acids. The CDR3 region has the DNA TGTGCCACCAGTGATCCGGGACAGGGGTCCCCTGAGCAGTTCTTC. Its translation: CATSDPGQGSPEQFF.

Worth noting for this clone: This CDR3 is also generated by other DNA sequences in the sample. The chain carries TRBV5-6 and TRBJ1-2; TRBD1 might be the D (6 bases). V dropped 0 bases and J dropped 2 bases, with 8 bases sitting between them. Germline CDR1 reads SGHDT; CDR2 reads YYEEEE. This CDR3 is 14 amino acids long. In nucleotides, the CDR3 is TGTGCCAGCAGCTTGGGACAGGCAAACTATGGCTACACCTTC. It codes for CASSLGQANYGYTF.

This sequence joins TRBV11-1 and TRBJ2-7, with 8 bases aligning to TRBD1. The CDR3 has 15 amino acids. Germline CDR1 is SGHAT and CDR2 is FQDESV (reference sequence). V shed 3 bases, J shed 3 bases, and the junction held 7 bases outside the gene matches. CDR3 nucleotides: TGTGCCAGCAGCTTCCTCGGGACAGGATACTACGAGCAGTACTTC. Translating it yields CASSFLGTGYYEQYF.